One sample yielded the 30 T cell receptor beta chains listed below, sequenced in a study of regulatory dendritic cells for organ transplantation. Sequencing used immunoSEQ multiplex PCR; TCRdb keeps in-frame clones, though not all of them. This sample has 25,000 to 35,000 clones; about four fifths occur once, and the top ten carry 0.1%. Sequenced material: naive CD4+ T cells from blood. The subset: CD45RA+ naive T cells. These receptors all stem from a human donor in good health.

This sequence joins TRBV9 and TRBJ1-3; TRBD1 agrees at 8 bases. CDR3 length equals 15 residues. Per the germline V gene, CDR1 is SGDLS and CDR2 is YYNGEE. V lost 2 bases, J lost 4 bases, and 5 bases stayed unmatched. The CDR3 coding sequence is TGTGCCAGCAGCGTGGGGCAGGGGGCGGGAAACACCATATATTTT. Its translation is CASSVGQGAGNTIYF. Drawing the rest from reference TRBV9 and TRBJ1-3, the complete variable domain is DSGVTQTPKHLITATGQRVTLRCSPRSGDLSVYWYQQSLDQGLQFLIQYYNGEERAKGNILERFSAQQFPDLHSELNLSSLELGDSALYFCASSVGQGAGNTIYFGEGSWLTVV.

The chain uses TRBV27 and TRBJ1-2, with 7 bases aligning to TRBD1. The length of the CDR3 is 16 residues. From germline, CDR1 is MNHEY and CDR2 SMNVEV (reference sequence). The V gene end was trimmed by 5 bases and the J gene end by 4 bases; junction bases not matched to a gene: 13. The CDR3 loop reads CASSQIQGKGSYGYTF. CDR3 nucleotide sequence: TGTGCCAGCAGTCAAATACAGGGGAAGGGGAGCTATGGCTACACCTTC.

The CDR3 DNA sequence: TGTGCCAGCAGTTTCGGGGAGCGGGGGACCTACGAGCAGTACTTC. Translating it yields CASSFGERGTYEQYF. The chain is built from TRBV27 and TRBJ2-7, with 8 nucleotides matching TRBD2. The CDR3 covers 15 residues. The junction had 6 bases not matched to a gene; V was cut back by 3 bases and J by 2 bases. Germline V gene lookup returns CDR1 MNHEY and CDR2 SMNVEV (reference sequence).

The CDR3 DNA reads as TGTGCCAGCACCGAATTCGGGACAGGTGAAAAACTGTTTTTT. Translated: CASTEFGTGEKLFF. The gene calls are TRBV2 and TRBJ1-4; 8 bases line up with TRBD1. The CDR3 consists of 14 residues. Trimming removed 7 bases from V and 7 bases from J; junction bases left unmatched: 8. Germline V gene lookup returns CDR1 SNHLY and CDR2 FYNNEI.

CDR3 protein: CASSPSSGSYNEQFF. CDR3 coding DNA: TGCGCCAGCAGCCCCAGCTCAGGCTCCTACAATGAGCAGTTCTTC. The chain is built from TRBV5-1 and TRBJ2-1; D call uncertain. This CDR3 region has 15 residues. The germline V and J ends were trimmed by 4 bases and 0 bases, with 11 bases remaining between them. In germline, CDR1 is SGHRS, CDR2 YFSETQ.

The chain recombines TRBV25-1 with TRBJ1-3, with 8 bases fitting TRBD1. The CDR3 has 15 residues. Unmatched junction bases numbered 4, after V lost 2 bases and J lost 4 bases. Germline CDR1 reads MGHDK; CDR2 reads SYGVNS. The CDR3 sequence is CASSEAGGSGNTIYF. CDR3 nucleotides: TGTGCCAGCAGTGAAGCAGGGGGCTCAGGAAACACCATATATTTT.

The CDR3 reads CASSYEQGYAGELFF. CDR3 coding DNA: TGTGCCAGCAGTTACGAACAGGGGTACGCCGGGGAGCTGTTTTTT. The chain combines TRBV27 with TRBJ2-2, with 7 bases matching TRBD1. The CDR3 is made up of 15 amino acids. Germline V gene data show CDR1 as MNHEY and CDR2 as SMNVEV (reference sequence). With 4 bases clipped from V and 6 bases from J, the junction kept 8 bases outside the gene matches.

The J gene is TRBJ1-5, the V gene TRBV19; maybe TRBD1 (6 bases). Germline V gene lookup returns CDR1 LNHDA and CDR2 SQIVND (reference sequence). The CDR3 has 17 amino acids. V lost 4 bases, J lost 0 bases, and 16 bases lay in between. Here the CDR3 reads CASSSPPGTSSNQPQHF. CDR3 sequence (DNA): TGTGCCAGTAGTAGCCCCCCCGGGACATCTAGCAATCAGCCCCAGCATTTT. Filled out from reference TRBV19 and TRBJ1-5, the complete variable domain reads DGGITQSPKYLFRKEGQNVTLSCEQNLNHDAMYWYRQDPGQGLRLIYYSQIVNDFQKGDIAEGYSVSREKKESFPLTVTSAQKNPTAFYLCASSSPPGTSSNQPQHFGDGTRLSIL.

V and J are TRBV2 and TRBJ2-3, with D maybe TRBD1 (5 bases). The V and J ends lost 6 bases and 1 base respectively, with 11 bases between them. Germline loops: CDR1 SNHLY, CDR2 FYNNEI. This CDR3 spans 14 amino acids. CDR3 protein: CASRDNPGTDTQYF. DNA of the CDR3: TGTGCCAGCAGGGACAACCCGGGCACAGATACGCAGTATTTT.

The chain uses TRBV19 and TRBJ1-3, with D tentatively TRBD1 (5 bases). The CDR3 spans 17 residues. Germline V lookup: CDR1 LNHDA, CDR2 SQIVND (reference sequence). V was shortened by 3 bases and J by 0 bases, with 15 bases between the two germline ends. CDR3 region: CASSMVPDRYSGNTIYF. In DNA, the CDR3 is TGTGCCAGTAGTATGGTGCCTGACAGATACTCTGGAAACACCATATATTTT.

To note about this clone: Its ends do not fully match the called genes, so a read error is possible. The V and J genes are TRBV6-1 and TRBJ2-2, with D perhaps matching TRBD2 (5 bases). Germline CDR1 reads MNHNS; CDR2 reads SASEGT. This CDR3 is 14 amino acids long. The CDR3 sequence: CASSEFRNTGDLFF. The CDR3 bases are TGTGCCAGCAGTGAATTTAGGAACACCGGGGATCTGTTTTTT.

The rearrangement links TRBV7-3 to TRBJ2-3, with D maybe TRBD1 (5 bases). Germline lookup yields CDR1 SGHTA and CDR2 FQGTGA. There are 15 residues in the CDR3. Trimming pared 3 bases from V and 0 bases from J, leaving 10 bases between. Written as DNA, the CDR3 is TGTGCCAGCAGCTTCCAGGGAACTAGCACAGATACGCAGTATTTT. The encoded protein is CASSFQGTSTDTQYF.

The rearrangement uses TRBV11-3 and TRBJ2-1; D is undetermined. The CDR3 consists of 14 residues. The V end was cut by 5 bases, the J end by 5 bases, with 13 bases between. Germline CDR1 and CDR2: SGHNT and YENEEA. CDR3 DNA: TGTGCCAGCAGCCCAATGACAAGGCACAATGAGCAGTTCTTC. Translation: CASSPMTRHNEQFF.

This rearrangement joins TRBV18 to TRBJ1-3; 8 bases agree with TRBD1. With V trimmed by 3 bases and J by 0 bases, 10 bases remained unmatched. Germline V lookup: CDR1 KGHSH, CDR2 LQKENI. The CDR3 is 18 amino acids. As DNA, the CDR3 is TGTGCCAGCTCACCGAGGAACAGGGGGGCCTACTCTGGAAACACCATATATTTT. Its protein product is CASSPRNRGAYSGNTIYF.

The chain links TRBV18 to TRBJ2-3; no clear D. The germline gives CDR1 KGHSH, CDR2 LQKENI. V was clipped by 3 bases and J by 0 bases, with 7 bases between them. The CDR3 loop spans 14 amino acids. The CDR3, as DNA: TGTGCCAGCTCACCCATAGTCAGCACAGATACGCAGTATTTT. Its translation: CASSPIVSTDTQYF.

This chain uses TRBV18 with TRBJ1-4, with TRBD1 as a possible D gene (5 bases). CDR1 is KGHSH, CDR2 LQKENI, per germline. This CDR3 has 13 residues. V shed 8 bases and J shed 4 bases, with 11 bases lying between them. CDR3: CASTPGLNEKLFF. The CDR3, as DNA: TGTGCCAGCACGCCGGGACTTAATGAAAAACTGTTTTTT. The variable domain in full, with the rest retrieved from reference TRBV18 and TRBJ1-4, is NAGVMQNPRHLVRRRGQEARLRCSPMKGHSHVYWYRQLPEEGLKFMVYLQKENIIDESGMPKERFSAEFPKEGPSILRIQQVVRGDSAAYFCASTPGLNEKLFFGSGTQLSVL.

CDR3 DNA sequence: TGCGCCAGCAGCCAACGTAGAAGTCAGAACACTGAAGCTTTCTTT. Encoded protein: CASSQRRSQNTEAFF. This sequence joins TRBV10-1 and TRBJ1-1; D unresolved. The V end lost 6 bases, the J end lost 1 base, and 15 bases lay between the germline ends. CDR3 length: 15 residues. The germline V gene has CDR1 WNHNN and CDR2 SYGVQD (reference sequence).

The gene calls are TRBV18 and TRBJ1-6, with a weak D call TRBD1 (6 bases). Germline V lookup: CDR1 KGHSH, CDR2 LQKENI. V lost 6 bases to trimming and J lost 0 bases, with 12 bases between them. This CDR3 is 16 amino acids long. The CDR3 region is CASSLRDISYNSPLHF. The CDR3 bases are TGTGCCAGCTCGCTCCGGGACATCTCCTATAATTCACCCCTCCACTTT.

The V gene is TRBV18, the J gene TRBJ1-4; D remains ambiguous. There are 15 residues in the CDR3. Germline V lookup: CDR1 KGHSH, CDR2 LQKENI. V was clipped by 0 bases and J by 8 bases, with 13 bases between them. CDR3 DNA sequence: TGTGCCAGCTCACCACCGTATCCGGGAAGGGAAAAACTGTTTTTT. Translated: CASSPPYPGREKLFF.

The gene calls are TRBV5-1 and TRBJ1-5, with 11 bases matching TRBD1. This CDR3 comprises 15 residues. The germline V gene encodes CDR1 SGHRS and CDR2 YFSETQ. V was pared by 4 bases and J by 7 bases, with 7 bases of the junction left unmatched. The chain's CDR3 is CASSRGQGEGQPQHF. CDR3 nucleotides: TGCGCCAGCAGCCGGGGACAGGGGGAAGGGCAGCCCCAGCATTTT.

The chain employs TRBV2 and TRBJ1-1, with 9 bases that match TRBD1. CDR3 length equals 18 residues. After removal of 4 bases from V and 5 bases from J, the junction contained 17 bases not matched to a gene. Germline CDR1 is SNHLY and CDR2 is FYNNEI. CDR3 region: CASSVSPGQGIASTEAFF. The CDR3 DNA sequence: TGTGCCAGCAGTGTTAGCCCGGGACAGGGAATTGCAAGTACTGAAGCTTTCTTT.

The CDR3 protein is CASSDGGSGTSMYF. CDR3 DNA sequence: TGTGCCAGCAGTGACGGAGGATCCGGGACTAGTATGTATTTT. The rearrangement joins TRBV25-1 to TRBJ2-3; 8 nucleotides match TRBD2. From germline, CDR1 is MGHDK and CDR2 SYGVNS. The CDR3 covers 14 residues. Trimming removed 3 bases from V and 14 bases from J; junction bases left unmatched: 13.

CDR3 loop: CASRTTGGAGNEQFF. Here the CDR3 DNA reads TGTGCCAGCAGAACGACAGGGGGCGCAGGAAATGAGCAGTTCTTC. The chain couples TRBV6-6 to TRBJ2-1, with TRBD1 identical over 10 bases. V shed 6 bases and J 7 bases; nucleotides not matched to a gene: 9. Germline V CDR1 and CDR2: MNHNY, SVGAGI (reference sequence). The CDR3 runs to 15 residues.

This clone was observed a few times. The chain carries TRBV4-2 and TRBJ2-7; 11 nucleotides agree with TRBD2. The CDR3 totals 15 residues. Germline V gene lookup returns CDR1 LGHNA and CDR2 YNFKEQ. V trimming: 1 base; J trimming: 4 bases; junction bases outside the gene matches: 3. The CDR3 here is CASSQGLAGGYEQYF. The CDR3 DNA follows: TGTGCCAGCAGCCAAGGTCTAGCGGGGGGTTACGAGCAGTACTTC.

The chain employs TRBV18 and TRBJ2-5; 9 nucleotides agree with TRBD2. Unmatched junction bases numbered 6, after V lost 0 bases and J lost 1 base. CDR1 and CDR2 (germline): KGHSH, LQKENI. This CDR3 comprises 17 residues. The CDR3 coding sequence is TGTGCCAGCTCACCACCGGGTCGAGCGGGGGGCCAAGAGACCCAGTACTTC. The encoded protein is CASSPPGRAGGQETQYF. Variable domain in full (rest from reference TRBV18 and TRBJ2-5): NAGVMQNPRHLVRRRGQEARLRCSPMKGHSHVYWYRQLPEEGLKFMVYLQKENIIDESGMPKERFSAEFPKEGPSILRIQQVVRGDSAAYFCASSPPGRAGGQETQYFGPGTRLLVL.

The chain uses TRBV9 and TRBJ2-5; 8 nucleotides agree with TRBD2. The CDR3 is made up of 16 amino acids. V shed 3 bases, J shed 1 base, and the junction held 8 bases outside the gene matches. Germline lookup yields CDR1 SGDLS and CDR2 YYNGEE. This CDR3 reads CASSAHGLAGQETQYF. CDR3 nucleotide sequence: TGTGCCAGCAGCGCCCACGGGCTAGCGGGCCAAGAGACCCAGTACTTC.

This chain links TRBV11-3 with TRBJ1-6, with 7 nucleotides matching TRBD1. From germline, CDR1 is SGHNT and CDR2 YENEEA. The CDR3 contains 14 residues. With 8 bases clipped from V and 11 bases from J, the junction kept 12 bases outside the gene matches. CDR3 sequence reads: CASRGQPQGTPLHF. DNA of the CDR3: TGTGCCAGCCGGGGACAGCCACAAGGGACACCCCTCCACTTT.

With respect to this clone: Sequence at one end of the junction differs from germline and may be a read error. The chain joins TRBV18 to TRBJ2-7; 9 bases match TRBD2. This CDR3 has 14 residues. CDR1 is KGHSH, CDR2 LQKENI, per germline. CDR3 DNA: TGTGCCAGCTCAATGGGGACTAGCTCCCACGAGCAGTACTTC. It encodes CASSMGTSSHEQYF.

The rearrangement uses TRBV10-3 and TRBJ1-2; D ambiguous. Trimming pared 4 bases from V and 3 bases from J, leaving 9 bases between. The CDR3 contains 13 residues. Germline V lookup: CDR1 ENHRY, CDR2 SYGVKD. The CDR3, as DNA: TGTGCCATCAGTGTTGGGCAGGACTATGGCTACACCTTC. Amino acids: CAISVGQDYGYTF.

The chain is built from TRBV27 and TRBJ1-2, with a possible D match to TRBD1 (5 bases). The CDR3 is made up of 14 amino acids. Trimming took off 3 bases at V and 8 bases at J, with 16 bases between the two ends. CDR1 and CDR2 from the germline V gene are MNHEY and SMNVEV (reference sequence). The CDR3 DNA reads TGTGCCAGCAGTTTTGGGACGGGAGAAGGGGGCTACACCTTC. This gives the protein CASSFGTGEGGYTF.